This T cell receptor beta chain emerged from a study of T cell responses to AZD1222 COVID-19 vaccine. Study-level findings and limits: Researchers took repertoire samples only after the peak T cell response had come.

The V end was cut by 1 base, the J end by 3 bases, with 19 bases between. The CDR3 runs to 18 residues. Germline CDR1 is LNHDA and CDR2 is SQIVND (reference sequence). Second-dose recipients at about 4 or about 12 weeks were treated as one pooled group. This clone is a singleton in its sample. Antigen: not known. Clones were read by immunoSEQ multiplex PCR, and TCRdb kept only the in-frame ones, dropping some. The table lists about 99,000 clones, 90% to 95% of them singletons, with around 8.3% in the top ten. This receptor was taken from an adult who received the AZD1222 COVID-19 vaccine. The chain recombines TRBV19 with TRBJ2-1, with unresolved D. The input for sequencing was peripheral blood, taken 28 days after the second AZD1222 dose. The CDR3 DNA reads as TGTGCCAGTAGTATAGGTGGGCTAAACCTGAGCTACTACAATGAGCAGTTCTTC. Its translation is CASSIGGLNLSYYNEQFF.